This T cell receptor beta chain was profiled in a study of CD8+CD57+ T cells in acquired aplastic anemia. Germline loops: CDR1 KGHSY, CDR2 FQNENV. The CDR3 has 13 amino acids. Trimming took off 5 bases at V and 3 bases at J, with 10 bases between the two ends. This clonotype showed up many times. Before being chosen for sequencing, patients had shown CD8+CD57+ cell expansion by flow cytometry. Profiling that covered TCR beta VDJ and CDR3 relied on genomic DNA as its template. MiXCR was run by TCRdb on the reads, yielding one entry per CDR3 protein. The top ten hold roughly 0.8% of the sample, which has just over 450,000 distinct CDR3 sequences, more than 25% seen once.

The rearrangement joins TRBV16 to TRBJ1-1, with TRBD1 as a possible D gene (5 bases). The clonotype was recovered from a human donor with aplastic anemia. The source material was sorted CD4+, CD8+, or CD8+CD57+ T cells (not recorded which) from PBMCs. CDR3 loop: CASSYRDDTEAFF. The CDR3 nucleotides are TGTGCCAGCAGCTACCGGGACGACACTGAAGCTTTCTTT.